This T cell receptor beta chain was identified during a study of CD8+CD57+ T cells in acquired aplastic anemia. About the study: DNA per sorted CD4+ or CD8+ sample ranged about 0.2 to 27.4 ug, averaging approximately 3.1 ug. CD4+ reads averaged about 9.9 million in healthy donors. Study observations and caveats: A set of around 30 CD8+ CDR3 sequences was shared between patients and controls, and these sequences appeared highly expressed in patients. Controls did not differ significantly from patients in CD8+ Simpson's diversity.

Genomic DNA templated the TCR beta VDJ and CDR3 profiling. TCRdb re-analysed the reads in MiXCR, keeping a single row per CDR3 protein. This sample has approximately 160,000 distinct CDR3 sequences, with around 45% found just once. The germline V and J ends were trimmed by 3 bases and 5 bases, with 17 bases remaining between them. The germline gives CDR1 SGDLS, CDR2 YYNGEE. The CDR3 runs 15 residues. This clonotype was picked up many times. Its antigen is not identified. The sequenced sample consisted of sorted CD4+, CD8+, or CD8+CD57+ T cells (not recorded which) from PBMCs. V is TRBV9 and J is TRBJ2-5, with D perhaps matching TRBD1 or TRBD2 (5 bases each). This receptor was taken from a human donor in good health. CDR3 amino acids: CASSALSGGRETQYF. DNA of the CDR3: TGTGCCAGCAGCGCCCTTAGTGGGGGAAGGGAGACCCAGTACTTC.